This TCR beta chain was identified during a study of T cell responses to AZD1222 COVID-19 vaccine. Overall study results and limits: Researchers report vaccine-associated CD4 TCRs spanning spike, with dominance at 160-218 and 743-854.

A note on this clone: The antigen remains unidentified.

The CDR3 contains 14 residues. Trimming stripped 3 bases from V and 4 bases from J, with 15 bases between. Germline assignment: CDR1 SQVTM and CDR2 ANQGSEA. Libraries were prepared by immunoSEQ multiplex PCR; TCRdb keeps only in-frame clonotypes and omits some of them. The table lists tens of thousands of clones, 89% of them singletons. This chain links TRBV29-1 with TRBJ1-2, with D perhaps TRBD1 (5 bases). The source is an adult who received the AZD1222 COVID-19 vaccine. The sample consisted of peripheral blood, taken 28 days after the second AZD1222 dose. The CDR3 DNA reads as TGCAGCGTTGAGAACCCAGGAAGGGGCTATGGCTACACCTTC. Encoded protein: CSVENPGRGYGYTF.